This entry is about one TCR beta chain. There is no known antigen for this receptor. Base qualities are not recorded, but no much larger clone differs from it by a single base. This sample was taken from a study of T cell responses to AZD1222 COVID-19 vaccine (dated by TCRdb to about 2021). As for the study more broadly: TCR sequencing covered 233 trial participants: about 210 given two doses of AZD1222 and 26 given two doses of MenACWY control vaccine. Trial participants were enrolled by age into 18-55, 56-69 and 70-plus year subgroups, with roughly 150, 30 and 60 TCR-sequenced participants respectively. Study-wide findings and limitations: Reportedly, almost half of the unique spike-specific TCRs recognized epitopes lying outside the regions that are mutated in the B.1.351 and B.1.1.7 variants. Vaccine-associated CD4 TCRs spanned the whole spike protein, with dominant responses in regions 160-218 and 743-854. A significant rise in spike-specific TCR breadth and depth was observed after two AZD1222 doses relative to day 0 and relative to MenACWY recipients. The 56-69-year group was small, and its depth increase did not reach significance, likely because of low power. Conclusions about previously exposed vaccinees are limited because only six or seven AZD1222 recipients were SARS-CoV-2 seropositive at baseline. Because no day 14 peak-response samples were available, the repertoires could be characterized only after the peak T cell response. Participants were mostly white British and included more females than males, and it was suggested by the authors that clonal diversity may have been underestimated.

The CDR3 regions of human TCRbeta chains were subjected to immunosequencing. Regarding the original processing steps: TCRs in the repertoires were compared against a reference library of SARS-CoV-2-specific TCRs that had been generated with the MIRA antigen-specificity platform. Breadth meant the fraction of unique TCRs that were SARS-CoV-2-associated, whereas depth meant the fraction of total T cells that were SARS-CoV-2-associated. Each spike-specific TCR was assigned to its reactive spike region and to a CD4 or CD8 class using the MIRA data. Log10-transformed breadth and depth values were compared by one-way ANOVA with Sidak's multiple comparisons tests. TCRdb obtained this table from immuneACCESS and retained in-frame rearrangements with V and J assigned. These tables miss some clones; where compared with another copy, unresolved V genes account for less than half of the shortfall, and the remainder is unexplained. The V and J calls and clone size come from that table; D and trimming were worked out from the DNA. This sample comprises 100,000 to 150,000 clones, 70% to 90% of them detected only once. The ten largest clones take up around 17% of the sample.

Taken with the paper, the label for time point translates to: about 28 days (+/-7) after the second vaccine dose. AZD1222 recipients with second doses at about 4 weeks or about 12 weeks were pooled, because spike-specific TCR depth and breadth did not differ between schedules. The vaccinee samples were drawn from two UK trials, COV001 and COV002, one of which was a single-blind randomized controlled phase 2/3 trial testing AZD1222 (ChAdOx1 nCoV-19) in healthy adults. Trial participant PBMC samples were collected at day 0 and day 28 after the second dose for TCRbeta chain sequencing. CDR1 and CDR2 are read off the germline V gene (reference sequence) as LNHDA and SQIVND. Trimming takes 5 bases off V and 3 bases off J; junction bases not matched to a gene: 14. There are 17 amino acids in the CDR3, from cysteine to phenylalanine inclusive. Just the 51-base CDR3 DNA is kept, in frame starting at base 1.

The source material was peripheral blood, sampled 28 days after the second AZD1222 dose. The sequence came from an adult who received the AZD1222 COVID-19 vaccine. This chain is built from TRBV19 and TRBJ2-3, and 7 junction bases match TRBD2. The CDR3 amino acid sequence is: CASSGTDDVRETDTQYF. At the DNA level, the sequence is TGTGCCAGTAGTGGGACGGATGATGTGCGGGAGACAGATACGCAGTATTTT.